This T cell receptor beta chain was documented in a study of post-analysis software for immune sequencing data. General study findings and limits: The study found TRBV5-6, TRBV5-1 and TRBV20-1 among about five TRBV segments more frequent in patients than controls.

After removal of 10 bases from V and 5 bases from J, the junction contained 9 bases not matched to a gene. The length of the CDR3 is 13 residues. In germline, CDR1 is MNHEY, CDR2 SVGAGI. Carried by the TCR beta cDNA libraries were unique molecular identifiers. Each batch of 1 to 10 million T cells produced some 450,000 cDNA molecules. TCRdb fed the PCR reads into MiXCR, producing one record per CDR3 protein. Of 250,000 to 300,000 distinct CDR3 sequences listed, 35% to 40% are singletons. With regard to this clonotype: Its antigen is unidentified.

The genes are TRBV6-5 and TRBJ2-5, with 8 bases that match TRBD1. Sequencing used blood. This TCR came from a girl under 18 with multiple sclerosis. CDR3 sequence: CATGQGGQETQYF. CDR3 nucleotide sequence: TGTGCCACCGGACAGGGAGGCCAGGAGACCCAGTACTTC.